The 3 T cell receptor beta chains given below trace back to one sample, sequenced in a study of T cell repertoires in cytomegalovirus infection. TCRdb passed the reads through MiXCR, listing each CDR3 protein once. In the table there are about 570,000 distinct CDR3 sequences, 40% of which are singletons. Their antigen targets remain unknown. The material sequenced was cultured PBMCs, taken from culture after CMV antigen stimulation. The receptors come from a human donor in good health (CMV status not recorded). Some clones in this sample may be carry-over from other donors' samples.

With regard to this clonotype: At one end the junction does not follow the germline gene, possibly because of a read error. The gene calls are TRBV5-3 and TRBJ1-2; D is possibly TRBD1 (6 bases). TRBV5-3 is noted as an ORF with a role that remains uncertain. CDR3 length: 14 amino acids. Here the CDR3 reads CASSLMDSRYGYTF. CDR3 bases: TGTGCCAGCAGCTTGATGGACAGCCGCTATGGCTACACCTTC.

The chain recombines TRBV11-2 with TRBJ1-1, with D unresolved. There are 14 residues in the CDR3. From germline, CDR1 is SGHAT and CDR2 FQNNGV. Trimming took 6 bases from V and 4 from J, leaving 15 bases between them. As DNA, the CDR3 is TGTGCCAGCAGGGCTAGGGTAAGCGGCACTGAAGCTTTCTTT. Translated: CASRARVSGTEAFF.

This clonotype showed up just a few times. V gene TRBV12-3 or TRBV12-4 combines with J gene TRBJ2-3, with D possibly matching TRBD2 (6 bases). The CDR3 has 14 residues. V lost 3 bases and J lost 3, with 10 bases in between. In nucleotides, the CDR3 is TGTGCCAGCAGTTTCACGGGGGATACAGATACGCAGTATTTT. It encodes CASSFTGDTDTQYF.